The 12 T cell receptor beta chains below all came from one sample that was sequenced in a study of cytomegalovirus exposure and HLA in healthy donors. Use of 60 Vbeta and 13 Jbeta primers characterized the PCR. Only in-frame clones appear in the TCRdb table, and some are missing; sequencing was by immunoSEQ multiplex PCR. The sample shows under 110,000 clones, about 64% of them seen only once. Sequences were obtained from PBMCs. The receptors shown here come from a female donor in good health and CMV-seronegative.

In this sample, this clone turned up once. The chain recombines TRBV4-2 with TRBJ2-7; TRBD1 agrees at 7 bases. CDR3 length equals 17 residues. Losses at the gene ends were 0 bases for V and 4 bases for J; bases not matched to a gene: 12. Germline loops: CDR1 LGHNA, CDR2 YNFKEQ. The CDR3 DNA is TGTGCCAGCAGCCAAGAGAGTGGGACAGTGGGGCTATACGAGCAGTACTTC. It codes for CASSQESGTVGLYEQYF.

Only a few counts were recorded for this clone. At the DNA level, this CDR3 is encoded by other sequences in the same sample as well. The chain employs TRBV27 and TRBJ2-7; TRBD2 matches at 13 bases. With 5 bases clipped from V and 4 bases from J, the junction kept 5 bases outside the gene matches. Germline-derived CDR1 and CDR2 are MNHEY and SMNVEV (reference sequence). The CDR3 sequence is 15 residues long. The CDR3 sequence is CASSLTGLAGYEQYF. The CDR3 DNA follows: TGTGCCAGCAGTCTAACGGGACTAGCGGGATACGAGCAGTACTTC.

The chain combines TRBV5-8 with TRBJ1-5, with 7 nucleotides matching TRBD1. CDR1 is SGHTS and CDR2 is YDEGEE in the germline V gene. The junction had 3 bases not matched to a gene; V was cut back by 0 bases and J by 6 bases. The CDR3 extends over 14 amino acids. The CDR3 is CASSLDRGSQPQHF. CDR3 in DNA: TGTGCCAGCAGCTTGGACAGGGGAAGTCAGCCCCAGCATTTT.

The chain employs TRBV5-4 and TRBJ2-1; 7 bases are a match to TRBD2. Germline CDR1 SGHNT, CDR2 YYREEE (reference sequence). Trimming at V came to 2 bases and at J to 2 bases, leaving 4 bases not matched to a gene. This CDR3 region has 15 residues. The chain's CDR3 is CASSFRRETYNEQFF. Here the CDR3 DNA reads TGTGCCAGCAGCTTCCGGCGGGAGACCTACAATGAGCAGTTCTTC.

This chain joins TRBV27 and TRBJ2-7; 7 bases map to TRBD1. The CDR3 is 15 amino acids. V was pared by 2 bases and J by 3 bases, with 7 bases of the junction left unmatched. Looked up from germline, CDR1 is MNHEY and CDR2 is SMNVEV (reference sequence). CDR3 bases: TGTGCCAGCAGTTTAGGTGCGACAGGGATCTACGAGCAGTACTTC. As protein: CASSLGATGIYEQYF.

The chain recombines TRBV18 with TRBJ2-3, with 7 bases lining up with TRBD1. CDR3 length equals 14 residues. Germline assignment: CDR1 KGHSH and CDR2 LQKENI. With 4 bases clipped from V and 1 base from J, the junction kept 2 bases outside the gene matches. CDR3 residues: CASSLTGGTDTQYF. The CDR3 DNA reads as TGTGCCAGCTCACTTACAGGGGGCACAGATACGCAGTATTTT.

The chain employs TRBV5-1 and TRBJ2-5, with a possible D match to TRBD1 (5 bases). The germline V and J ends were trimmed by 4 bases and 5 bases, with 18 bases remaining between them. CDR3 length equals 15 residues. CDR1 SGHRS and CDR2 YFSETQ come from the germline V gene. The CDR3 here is CASSPDDSVGETQYF. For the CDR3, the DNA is TGCGCCAGCAGCCCGGACGACAGCGTCGGGGAGACCCAGTACTTC.

The CDR3 nucleotides are TGTGCCAGCAGCGTGGACAGCGATGAGGCTTTCTTT. It is translated as CASSVDSDEAFF. The V gene is TRBV13, the J gene TRBJ1-1; a weak D match, TRBD1 (6 bases). This CDR3 region has 12 residues. Trimming cost V 5 bases and J 11 bases, with 15 bases left between them. CDR1 and CDR2 from the germline V gene are PRHDT and FYEKMQ (reference sequence).

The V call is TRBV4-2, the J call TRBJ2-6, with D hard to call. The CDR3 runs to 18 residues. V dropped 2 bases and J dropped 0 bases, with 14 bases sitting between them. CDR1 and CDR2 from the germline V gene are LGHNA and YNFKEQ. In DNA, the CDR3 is TGTGCCAGCAGCCAACTCGCACTTCCAATCTCTGGGGCCAACGTCCTGACTTTC. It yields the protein CASSQLALPISGANVLTF.

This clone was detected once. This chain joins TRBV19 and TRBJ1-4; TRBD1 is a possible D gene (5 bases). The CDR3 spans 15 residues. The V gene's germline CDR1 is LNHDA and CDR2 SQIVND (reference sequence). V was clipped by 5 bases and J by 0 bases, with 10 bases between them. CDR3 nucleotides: TGTGCCAGTAGTGGGGGGGGAGCAACTAATGAAAAACTGTTTTTT. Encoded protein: CASSGGGATNEKLFF.

DNA for the CDR3: TGTGCCTCGGTGACCGGGTGGCAGCCCCAGCATTTT. This codes for CASVTGWQPQHF. The chain links TRBV6-1 to TRBJ1-5; no reliable D call. The ends were cut back, 11 bases at V and 7 bases at J, with 15 bases in the middle. Per germline, CDR1 MNHNS and CDR2 SASEGT. The CDR3 contains 12 residues.

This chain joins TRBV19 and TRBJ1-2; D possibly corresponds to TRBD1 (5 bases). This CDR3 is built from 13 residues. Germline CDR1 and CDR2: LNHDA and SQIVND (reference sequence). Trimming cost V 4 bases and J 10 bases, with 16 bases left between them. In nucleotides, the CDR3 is TGTGCCAGTAGTAGAGGGGTAACGGGGGACTACACCTTC. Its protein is CASSRGVTGDYTF.